These 4 T cell receptor beta chains came from one sample sequenced in a study of STAT5B mutations in CD4+ large granular lymphocyte leukemia. Profiling relied on immunoSEQ multiplex PCR, and the TCRdb table lists in-frame clones only, not all of them. The table records roughly 30,000 clones, approximately 90% of them present only once. Sample: CD4+ T cells from blood buffy coats. All receptors come from a human donor in good health.

The chain employs TRBV27 and TRBJ2-7; a weak D match, TRBD2 (5 bases). The V and J ends lost 5 bases and 1 base respectively, with 15 bases between them. Per germline, CDR1 MNHEY and CDR2 SMNVEV (reference sequence). CDR3 length: 15 residues. CDR3 loop: CASSPAVERSYEQYF. The CDR3 bases are TGTGCCAGCAGTCCCGCCGTGGAGCGGTCCTACGAGCAGTACTTC.

Here the CDR3 reads CASSPLVPLHVAGELFF. The CDR3 DNA reads as TGTGCCAGTAGTCCACTAGTCCCCCTACATGTCGCCGGGGAGCTGTTTTTT. The chain uses TRBV19 and TRBJ2-2; D is possibly TRBD2 (5 bases). There are 17 residues in the CDR3. Trimming cost V 5 bases and J 6 bases, with 22 bases left between them. In germline, CDR1 is LNHDA, CDR2 SQIVND (reference sequence).

The chain carries TRBV28 and TRBJ1-2; perhaps TRBD1 as D (6 bases). CDR1 is MDHEN and CDR2 is SYDVKM in the germline V gene. V was cut by 3 bases and J by 5 bases, with 10 bases left in between. The CDR3 covers 13 residues. The CDR3 bases are TGTGCCAGCAGTTTGGACAGCCGATATGGCTACACCTTC. Residues: CASSLDSRYGYTF.

The chain couples TRBV7-7 to TRBJ2-5; 12 bases are shared with TRBD2. The ends lost 0 bases at V and 4 bases at J; junction bases unmatched: 9. CDR1 and CDR2 from the germline V gene are SSHAT and FNYEAQ (reference sequence). The CDR3 is made up of 18 amino acids. CDR3 nucleotides: TGTGCCAGCAGCTTAGCGCGCAGCCTAGCGGGAGGGGTAGAGACCCAGTACTTC. Translation gives CASSLARSLAGGVETQYF.